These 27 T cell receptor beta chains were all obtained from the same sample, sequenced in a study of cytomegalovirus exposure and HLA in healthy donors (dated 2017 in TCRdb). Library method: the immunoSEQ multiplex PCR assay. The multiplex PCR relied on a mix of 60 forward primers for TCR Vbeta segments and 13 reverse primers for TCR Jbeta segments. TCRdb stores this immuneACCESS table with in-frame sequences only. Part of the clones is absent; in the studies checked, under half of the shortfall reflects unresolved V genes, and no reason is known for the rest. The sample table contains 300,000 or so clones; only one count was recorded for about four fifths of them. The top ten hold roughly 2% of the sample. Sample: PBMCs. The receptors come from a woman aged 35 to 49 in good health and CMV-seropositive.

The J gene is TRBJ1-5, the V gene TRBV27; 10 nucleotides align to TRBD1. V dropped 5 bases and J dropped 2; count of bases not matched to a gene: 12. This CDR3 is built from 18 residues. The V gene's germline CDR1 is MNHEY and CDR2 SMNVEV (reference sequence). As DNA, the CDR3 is TGTGCCAGCAGTGGGACAGGGGAGTTTTATAGAGGCAATCAGCCCCAGCATTTT. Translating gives CASSGTGEFYRGNQPQHF.

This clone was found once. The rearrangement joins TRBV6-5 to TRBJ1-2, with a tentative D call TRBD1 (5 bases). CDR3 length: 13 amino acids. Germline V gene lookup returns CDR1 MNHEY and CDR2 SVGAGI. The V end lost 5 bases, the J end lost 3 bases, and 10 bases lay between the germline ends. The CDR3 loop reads CASSDRRDYGYTF. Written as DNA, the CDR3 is TGTGCCAGCAGTGACAGAAGGGACTATGGCTACACCTTC.

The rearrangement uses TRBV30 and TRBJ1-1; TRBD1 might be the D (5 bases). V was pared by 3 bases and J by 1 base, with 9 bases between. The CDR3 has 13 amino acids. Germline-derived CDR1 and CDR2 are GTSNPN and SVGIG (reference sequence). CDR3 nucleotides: TGTGCCTGGAGCATCCAGGGGAACACTGAAGCTTTCTTT. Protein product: CAWSIQGNTEAFF.

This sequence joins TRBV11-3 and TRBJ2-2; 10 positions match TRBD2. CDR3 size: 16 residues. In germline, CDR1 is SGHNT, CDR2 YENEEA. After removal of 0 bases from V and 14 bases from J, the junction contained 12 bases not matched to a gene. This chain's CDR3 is CASSLDPGLAPMGLFF. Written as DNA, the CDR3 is TGTGCCAGCAGCTTAGACCCGGGACTAGCGCCCATGGGTCTGTTTTTT.

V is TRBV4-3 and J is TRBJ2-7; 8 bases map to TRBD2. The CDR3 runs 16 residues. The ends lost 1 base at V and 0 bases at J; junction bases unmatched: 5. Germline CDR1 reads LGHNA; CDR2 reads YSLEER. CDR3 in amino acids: CASSQGPGGTSYEQYF. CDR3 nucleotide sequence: TGCGCCAGCAGCCAAGGTCCGGGAGGGACCTCCTACGAGCAGTACTTC.

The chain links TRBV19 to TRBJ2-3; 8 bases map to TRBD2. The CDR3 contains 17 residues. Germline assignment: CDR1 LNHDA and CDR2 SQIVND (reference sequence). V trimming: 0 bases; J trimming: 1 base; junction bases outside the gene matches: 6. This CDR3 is CASSIDRLTSGTDTQYF. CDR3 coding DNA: TGTGCCAGTAGTATAGATCGTTTGACTAGCGGCACAGATACGCAGTATTTT.

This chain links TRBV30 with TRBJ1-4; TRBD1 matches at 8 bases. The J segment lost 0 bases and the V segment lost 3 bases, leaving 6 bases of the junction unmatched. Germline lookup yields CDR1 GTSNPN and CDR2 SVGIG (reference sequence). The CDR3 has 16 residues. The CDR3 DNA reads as TGTGCCTGGAGACCTAAGGACAGGGCAACTAATGAAAAACTGTTTTTT. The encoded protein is CAWRPKDRATNEKLFF.

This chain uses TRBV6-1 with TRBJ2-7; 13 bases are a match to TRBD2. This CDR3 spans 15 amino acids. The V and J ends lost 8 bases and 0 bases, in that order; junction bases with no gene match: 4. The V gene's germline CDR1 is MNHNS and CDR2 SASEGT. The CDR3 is CASVWTSGSSYEQYF. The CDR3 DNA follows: TGTGCCAGCGTCTGGACTAGCGGGAGCTCCTACGAGCAGTACTTC.

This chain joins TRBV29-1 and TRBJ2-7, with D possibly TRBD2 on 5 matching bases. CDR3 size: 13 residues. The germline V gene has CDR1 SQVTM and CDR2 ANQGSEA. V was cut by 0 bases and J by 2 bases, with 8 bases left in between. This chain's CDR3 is CSVEEREPYEQYF. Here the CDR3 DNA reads TGCAGCGTTGAAGAGAGGGAACCCTACGAGCAGTACTTC.

For the CDR3, the DNA is TGTGCTATCACGAGGGGGGCGGGAGAGAACTCCTACGAGCAGTACTTC. Amino acids: CAITRGAGENSYEQYF. V and J are TRBV5-4 and TRBJ2-7; D is perhaps TRBD2 (7 bases). CDR1 and CDR2 from the germline V gene are SGHNT and YYREEE (reference sequence). This CDR3 spans 16 amino acids.

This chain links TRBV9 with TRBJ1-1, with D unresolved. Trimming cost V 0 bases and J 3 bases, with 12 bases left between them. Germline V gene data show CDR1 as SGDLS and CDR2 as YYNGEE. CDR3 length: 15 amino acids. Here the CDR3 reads CASSVEEGMDTEAFF. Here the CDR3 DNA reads TGTGCCAGCAGCGTAGAGGAGGGCATGGACACTGAAGCTTTCTTT.

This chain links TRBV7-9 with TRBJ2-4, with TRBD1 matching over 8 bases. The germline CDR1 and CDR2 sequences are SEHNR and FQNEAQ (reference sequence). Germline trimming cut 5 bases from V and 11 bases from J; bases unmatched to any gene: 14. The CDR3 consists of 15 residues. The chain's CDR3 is CASSKGQGAFVFQYF. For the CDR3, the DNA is TGTGCCAGCAGCAAAGGACAGGGAGCCTTCGTTTTTCAGTACTTC.

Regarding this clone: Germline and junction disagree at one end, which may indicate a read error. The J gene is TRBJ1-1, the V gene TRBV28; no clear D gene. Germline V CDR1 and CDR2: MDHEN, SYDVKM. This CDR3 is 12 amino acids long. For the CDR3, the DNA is TGTGCCGGCAGTTTACTAAGTTTCCAAGCTTTCTTT. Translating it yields CAGSLLSFQAFF.

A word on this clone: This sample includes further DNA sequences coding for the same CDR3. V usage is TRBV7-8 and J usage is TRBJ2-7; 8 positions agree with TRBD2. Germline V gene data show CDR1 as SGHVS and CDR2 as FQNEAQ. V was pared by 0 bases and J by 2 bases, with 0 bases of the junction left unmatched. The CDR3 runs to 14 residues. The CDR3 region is CASSLAGRAYEQYF. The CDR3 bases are TGTGCCAGCAGCTTAGCCGGGAGGGCCTACGAGCAGTACTTC.

CDR3 in amino acids: CAISESRLAGGINEQFF. The CDR3 nucleotides are TGTGCCATCAGTGAGTCGAGGCTAGCGGGAGGGATCAATGAGCAGTTCTTC. The chain uses TRBV10-3 and TRBJ2-1; 12 bases are a match to TRBD2. CDR3 size: 17 residues. V dropped 0 bases and J dropped 6; count of bases not matched to a gene: 6. Germline V lookup: CDR1 ENHRY, CDR2 SYGVKD.

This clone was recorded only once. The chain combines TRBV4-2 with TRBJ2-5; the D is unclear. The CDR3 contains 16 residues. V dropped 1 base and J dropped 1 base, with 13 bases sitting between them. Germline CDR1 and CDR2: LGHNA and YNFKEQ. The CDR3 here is CASSQGPRDSQETQYF. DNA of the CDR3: TGTGCCAGCAGCCAAGGGCCACGTGACTCCCAAGAGACCCAGTACTTC.

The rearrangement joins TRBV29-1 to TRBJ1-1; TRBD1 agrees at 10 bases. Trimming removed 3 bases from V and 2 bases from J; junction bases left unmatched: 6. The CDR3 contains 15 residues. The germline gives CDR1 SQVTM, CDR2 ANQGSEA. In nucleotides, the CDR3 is TGCAGCGTTGAGGGGGACAGGGGCGTAAACACTGAAGCTTTCTTT. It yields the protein CSVEGDRGVNTEAFF. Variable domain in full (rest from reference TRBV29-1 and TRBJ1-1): SAVISQKPSRDICQRGTSLTIQCQVDSQVTMMFWYRQQPGQSLTLIATANQGSEATYESGFVIDKFPISRPNLTFSTLTVSNMSPEDSSIYLCSVEGDRGVNTEAFFGQGTRLTVV.

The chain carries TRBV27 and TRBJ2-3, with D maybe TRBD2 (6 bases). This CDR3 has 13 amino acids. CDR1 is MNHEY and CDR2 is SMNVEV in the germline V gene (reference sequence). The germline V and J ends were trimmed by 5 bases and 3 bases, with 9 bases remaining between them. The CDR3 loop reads CASSRLGTDTQYF. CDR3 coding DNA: TGTGCCAGCAGTCGACTAGGGACAGATACGCAGTATTTT.

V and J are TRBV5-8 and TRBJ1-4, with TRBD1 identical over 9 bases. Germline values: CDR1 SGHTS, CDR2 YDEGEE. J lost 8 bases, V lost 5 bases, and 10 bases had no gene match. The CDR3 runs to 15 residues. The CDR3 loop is CASRRGQGRDEKLFF. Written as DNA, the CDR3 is TGTGCCAGCAGGAGGGGACAGGGAAGGGACGAAAAACTGTTTTTT.

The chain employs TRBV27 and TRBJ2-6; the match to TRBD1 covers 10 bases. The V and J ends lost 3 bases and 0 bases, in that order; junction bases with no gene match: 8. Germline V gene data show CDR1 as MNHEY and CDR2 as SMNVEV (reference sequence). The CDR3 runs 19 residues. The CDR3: CASSFKTGGGGSGANVLTF. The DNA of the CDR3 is TGTGCCAGCAGTTTCAAGACAGGGGGCGGAGGCTCTGGGGCCAACGTCCTGACTTTC.

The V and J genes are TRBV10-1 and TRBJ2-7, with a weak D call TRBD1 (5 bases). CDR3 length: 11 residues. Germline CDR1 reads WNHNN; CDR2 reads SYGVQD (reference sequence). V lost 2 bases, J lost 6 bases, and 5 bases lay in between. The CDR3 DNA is TGCGCCAGCAGTGAGACAGGCGAGCAGTACTTC. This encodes CASSETGEQYF.

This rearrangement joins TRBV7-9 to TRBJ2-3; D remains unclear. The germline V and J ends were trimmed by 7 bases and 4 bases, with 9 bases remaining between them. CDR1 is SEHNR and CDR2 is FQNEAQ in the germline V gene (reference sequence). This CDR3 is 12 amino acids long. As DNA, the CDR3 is TGTGCCAGCATTGCGGCAGCAGATACGCAGTATTTT. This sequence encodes CASIAAADTQYF. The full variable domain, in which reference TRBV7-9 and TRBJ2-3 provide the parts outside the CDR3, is DTGVSQNPRHKITKRGQNVTFRCDPISEHNRLYWYRQTLGQGPEFLTYFQNEAQLEKSRLLSDRFSAERPKGSFSTLEIQRTEQGDSAMYLCASIAAADTQYFGPGTRLTVL.

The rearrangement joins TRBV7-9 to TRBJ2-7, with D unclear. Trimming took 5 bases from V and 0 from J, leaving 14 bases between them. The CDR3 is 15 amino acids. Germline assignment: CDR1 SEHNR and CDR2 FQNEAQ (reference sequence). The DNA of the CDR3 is TGTGCCAGCAGCCCCCTTCAGGTGAGCTCCTACGAGCAGTACTTC. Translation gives CASSPLQVSSYEQYF.

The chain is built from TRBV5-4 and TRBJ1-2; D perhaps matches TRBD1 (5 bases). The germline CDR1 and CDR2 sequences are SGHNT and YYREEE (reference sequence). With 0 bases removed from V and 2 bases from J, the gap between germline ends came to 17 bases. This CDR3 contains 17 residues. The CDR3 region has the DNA TGTGCCAGCAGCTTGGGGGGGGGTAGGGGCTCAAACTATGGCTACACCTTC. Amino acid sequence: CASSLGGGRGSNYGYTF.

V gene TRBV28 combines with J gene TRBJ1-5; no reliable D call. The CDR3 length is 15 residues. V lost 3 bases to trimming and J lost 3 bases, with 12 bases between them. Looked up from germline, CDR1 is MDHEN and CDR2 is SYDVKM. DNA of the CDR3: TGTGCCAGCAGTTTTATCGGAGATTACAATCAGCCCCAGCATTTT. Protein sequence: CASSFIGDYNQPQHF.

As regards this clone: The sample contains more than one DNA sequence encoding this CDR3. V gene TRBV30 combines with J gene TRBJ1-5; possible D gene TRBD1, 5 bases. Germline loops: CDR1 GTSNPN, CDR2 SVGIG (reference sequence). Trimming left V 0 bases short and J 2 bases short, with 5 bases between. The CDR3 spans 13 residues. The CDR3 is CAWSVQGNQPQHF. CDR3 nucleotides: TGTGCCTGGAGTGTACAGGGCAATCAGCCCCAGCATTTT.

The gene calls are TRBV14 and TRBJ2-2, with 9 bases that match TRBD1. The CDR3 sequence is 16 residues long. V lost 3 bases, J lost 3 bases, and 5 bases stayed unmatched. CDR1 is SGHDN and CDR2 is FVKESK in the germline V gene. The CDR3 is CASSHHRGHDTGELFF. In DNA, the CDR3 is TGTGCCAGCAGCCATCACAGGGGGCACGACACCGGGGAGCTGTTTTTT.